This TCR beta chain comes out of a study of post-analysis software for immune sequencing data. Study summary: There were relapsing-remitting, secondary progressive and progressive-relapsing multiple sclerosis among the disease courses included.

Germline trimming cut 4 bases from V and 5 bases from J; bases unmatched to any gene: 5. CDR3 size: 15 residues. CDR1 SGHTA and CDR2 FQGNSA come from the germline V gene. Study conclusions and caveats: Four or five TRBV segments (TRBV5-6, TRBV5-1 and TRBV20-1 among them) occurred more frequently in patients than in controls. There was significantly lower normalized Chao1 diversity in multiple sclerosis patients than in controls. Under the F measure, samples that were prepared in one batch clustered strongly together.

This clonotype has just one count. Its target is unknown. cDNA libraries of TCR beta carried unique molecular identifiers. From the PCR reads, TCRdb called clonotypes with MiXCR, one entry per CDR3 protein. The sample includes hundreds of thousands of distinct CDR3 sequences, 25% to 30% of them seen just once. Sequenced: blood. The clonotype comes from a girl between 5 and 17 years old with multiple sclerosis. This rearrangement joins TRBV7-2 to TRBJ2-2; 9 bases match TRBD2. CDR3 protein: CASSSLAGVTGELFF. Written as DNA, the CDR3 is TGTGCCAGCAGCTCATTAGCGGGGGTAACCGGGGAGCTGTTTTTT.